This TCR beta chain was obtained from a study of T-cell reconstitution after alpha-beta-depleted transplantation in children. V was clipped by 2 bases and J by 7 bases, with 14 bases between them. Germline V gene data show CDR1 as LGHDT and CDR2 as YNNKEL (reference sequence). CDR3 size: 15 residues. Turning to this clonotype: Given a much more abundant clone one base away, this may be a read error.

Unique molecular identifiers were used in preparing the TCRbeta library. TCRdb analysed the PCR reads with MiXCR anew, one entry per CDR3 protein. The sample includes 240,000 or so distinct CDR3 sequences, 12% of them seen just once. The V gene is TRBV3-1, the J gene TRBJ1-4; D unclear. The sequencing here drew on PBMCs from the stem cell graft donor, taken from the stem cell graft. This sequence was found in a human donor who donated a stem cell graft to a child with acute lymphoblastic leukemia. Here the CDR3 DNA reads TGTGCCAGCAGCCAACGTACGGGTGGAGTTGAAAAACTGTTTTTT. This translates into CASSQRTGGVEKLFF.